This entry lists 27 T cell receptor beta chains sequenced from one sample in a study of graft-versus-host responses after intestinal transplantation. Data came from immunoSEQ multiplex PCR; TCRdb stores just in-frame clones and leaves some out. The sample consists of about 10,000 clones, almost 95% of them appearing once. The sequencing used PBMCs, collected almost 70 days after transplant. These receptors were taken from a human patient who received an intestinal transplant, so some T cells may come from the graft donor.

The rearrangement links TRBV6-5 to TRBJ2-3, with 8 bases matching TRBD2. The germline V gene encodes CDR1 MNHEY and CDR2 SVGAGI. J was trimmed by 2 bases and V by 4 bases; bases with no gene match: 8. The CDR3 spans 16 residues. CDR3 coding DNA: TGTGCCAGCAGTTCAGTACTAGCGGACCACACAGATACGCAGTATTTT. Protein: CASSSVLADHTDTQYF.

This chain connects TRBV6-5 to TRBJ2-6, with 8 positions matching TRBD1. CDR1 MNHEY and CDR2 SVGAGI come from the germline V gene. There are 15 residues in the CDR3. Trimming removed 6 bases from V and 4 bases from J; junction bases left unmatched: 5. CDR3 nucleotides: TGTGCCAGCAGCTCCAGGGGGCGAGGGGCCAACGTCCTGACTTTC. It specifies CASSSRGRGANVLTF.

This chain uses TRBV5-1 with TRBJ2-2, with D tentatively TRBD2 (6 bases). Trimming cost V 0 bases and J 6 bases, with 9 bases left between them. The length of the CDR3 is 14 residues. CDR1 is SGHRS, CDR2 YFSETQ, per germline. The CDR3 nucleotides read TGCGCCAGCAGCTTGGTAGGAGGGGCCGGGGAGCTGTTTTTT. As protein: CASSLVGGAGELFF.

This sequence joins TRBV9 and TRBJ2-7; TRBD2 might be the D (6 bases). The CDR3 runs 14 residues. The germline V gene has CDR1 SGDLS and CDR2 YYNGEE. Trimming removed 3 bases at V and 2 bases at J, with 12 bases between. The CDR3 spells CASSGGDRPYEQYF. CDR3 nucleotide sequence: TGTGCCAGCAGCGGCGGGGACCGCCCCTACGAGCAGTACTTC.

This clone was found once. The chain recombines TRBV7-2 with TRBJ2-2; TRBD1 matches at 8 bases. J lost 7 bases, V lost 2 bases, and 6 bases had no gene match. The CDR3 consists of 15 residues. Germline values: CDR1 SGHTA, CDR2 FQGNSA. This chain's CDR3 is CASSLWQGANGELFF. The CDR3 DNA follows: TGTGCCAGCAGCTTATGGCAGGGGGCGAACGGGGAGCTGTTTTTT.

CDR3 nucleotides: TGTGCCAGCAGCCTGGGTCAAGGAATGTACGAGCAGTACTTC. Protein sequence: CASSLGQGMYEQYF. The rearrangement uses TRBV7-8 and TRBJ2-7; no reliable D call. The CDR3 is 14 residues long. The ends were cut back, 5 bases at V and 4 bases at J, with 15 bases in the middle. Germline values: CDR1 SGHVS, CDR2 FQNEAQ.

For this clone: The DNA is omitted, as the CDR3 cannot be located on it reliably, and the CDR3 follows TCRdb's listing. The rearrangement links TRBV27 to TRBJ1-1. Germline CDR1 MNHEY, CDR2 SMNVEV (reference sequence). The CDR3 spans 14 residues, counting both ends. This CDR3 reads CASSSSGEYTEAFF.

The chain uses TRBV9 and TRBJ2-7, with unresolved D. The CDR3 is 14 residues long. Looked up from germline, CDR1 is SGDLS and CDR2 is YYNGEE. The germline V and J ends were trimmed by 0 bases and 2 bases, with 9 bases remaining between them. CDR3 loop: CASSVDGYPYEQYF. The CDR3 coding sequence is TGTGCCAGCAGCGTAGACGGGTATCCCTACGAGCAGTACTTC.

This clone appeared a single time. The V and J genes are TRBV10-3 and TRBJ1-2; no firm D call. The V and J ends lost 0 bases and 8 bases respectively, with 13 bases between them. The CDR3 is 14 amino acids. Germline CDR1 and CDR2: ENHRY and SYGVKD. The DNA for the CDR3 is TGTGCCATCAGTGAGTCAGCCAGATCCCTCGGCTACACCTTC. As protein: CAISESARSLGYTF.

The chain combines TRBV30 with TRBJ1-4, with TRBD1 identical over 7 bases. V gave up 5 bases and J gave up 5 bases; unmatched junction bases: 5. The CDR3 has 13 amino acids. CDR1 GTSNPN and CDR2 SVGIG come from the germline V gene (reference sequence). CDR3 nucleotide sequence: TGTGCCTGGCTGGGACAGCCGAATGAAAAACTGTTTTTT. Translating gives CAWLGQPNEKLFF.

The rearrangement joins TRBV19 to TRBJ1-5; no reliable D call. The V gene lost 5 bases and the J gene lost 7 bases, with 18 bases spanning the gap. The V gene's germline CDR1 is LNHDA and CDR2 SQIVND (reference sequence). This CDR3 has 15 amino acids. This chain's CDR3 is CASSALRRVYQPQHF. In DNA form, the CDR3 reads TGTGCCAGTAGTGCCTTACGGAGGGTGTACCAGCCCCAGCATTTT.

The rearrangement uses TRBV2 and TRBJ1-1; D is undetermined. In germline, CDR1 is SNHLY, CDR2 FYNNEI. This CDR3 is built from 11 residues. Trimming removed 5 bases from V and 2 bases from J, with 3 bases in between. This chain's CDR3 is CASSRNTEAFF. CDR3 in DNA: TGTGCCAGCAGTAGAAACACTGAAGCTTTCTTT.

The sample holds a few counts of this clone. The chain has TRBV27 and TRBJ2-1; D might be TRBD1 (6 bases). Germline V gives CDR1 MNHEY, CDR2 SMNVEV (reference sequence). This CDR3 region has 15 residues. Trimming stripped 1 base from V and 6 bases from J, with 13 bases between. Here the CDR3 reads CASSLWGLRANEQFF. The CDR3 bases are TGTGCCAGCAGTTTATGGGGGCTGAGGGCCAATGAGCAGTTCTTC.

The chain links TRBV5-6 to TRBJ2-7, with 8 bases that match TRBD1. Trimming took 5 bases from V and 3 from J; bases not matched to a gene: 7. The CDR3 spans 14 residues. Germline V gene data show CDR1 as SGHDT and CDR2 as YYEEEE. In DNA form, the CDR3 reads TGTGCCAGCAGTCTGGGGACAGGATACTACGAGCAGTACTTC. This codes for CASSLGTGYYEQYF.

This chain connects TRBV4-2 to TRBJ2-7; 8 nucleotides align to TRBD2. CDR1 and CDR2 from the germline V gene are LGHNA and YNFKEQ. J was trimmed by 0 bases and V by 0 bases; bases with no gene match: 10. CDR3 size: 18 residues. CDR3 region: CASSQESLTSGPSYEQYF. The CDR3 DNA follows: TGTGCCAGCAGCCAAGAAAGTCTCACTAGCGGACCCTCCTACGAGCAGTACTTC.

This chain links TRBV7-9 with TRBJ2-7, with 8 bases that match TRBD1. The junction had 6 bases not matched to a gene; V was cut back by 1 base and J by 4 bases. The CDR3 is 15 residues long. Germline CDR1 SEHNR, CDR2 FQNEAQ (reference sequence). The CDR3 is CASSLVQGDKYEQYF. Here the CDR3 DNA reads TGTGCCAGCAGCTTAGTACAGGGGGACAAATACGAGCAGTACTTC.

The rearrangement joins TRBV18 to TRBJ1-1; D ambiguous. The CDR3 spans 16 residues. With 6 bases removed from V and 5 bases from J, the gap between germline ends came to 22 bases. Germline assignment: CDR1 KGHSH and CDR2 LQKENI. In DNA form, the CDR3 reads TGTGCCAGCTCCTCCCTCCGGCGGGAGAGCGGGACTGAAGCTTTCTTT. Translated: CASSSLRRESGTEAFF.

This clone has only one observation. The CDR3 loop reads CASSFLPARGRGNYGYTF. The CDR3 DNA reads TGTGCCAGCAGTTTTCTCCCCGCGAGAGGGCGTGGGAACTATGGCTACACCTTC. The V and J genes are TRBV28 and TRBJ1-2; no definite D call. CDR3 length: 18 residues. Germline V gene data show CDR1 as MDHEN and CDR2 as SYDVKM. V lost 3 bases, J lost 2 bases, and 22 bases lay in between.

This clone is a singleton in its sample. This rearrangement joins TRBV28 to TRBJ2-7, with no clear D. CDR1 and CDR2 (germline): MDHEN, SYDVKM. There are 12 residues in the CDR3. Trimming removed 10 bases at V and 5 bases at J, with 15 bases between. CDR3 loop: CAIKDPQDEQYF. The CDR3 DNA reads as TGTGCCATCAAAGACCCCCAGGACGAGCAGTACTTC.

The rearrangement links TRBV6-4 to TRBJ2-2; D is ambiguous. The length of the CDR3 is 14 residues. Germline loops: CDR1 MRHNA, CDR2 SNTAGT. V was trimmed by 0 bases and J by 7 bases, leaving 9 bases between them. The CDR3 DNA reads as TGTGCCAGCAGTGACTCGGTGGAACTCGGGGAGCTGTTTTTT. This gives the protein CASSDSVELGELFF.

This clone ranks as large (0.1 to 1%). The chain recombines TRBV9 with TRBJ2-1; 10 positions match TRBD2. Germline V gives CDR1 SGDLS, CDR2 YYNGEE. The CDR3 has 16 residues. V was pared by 3 bases and J by 0 bases, with 3 bases of the junction left unmatched. The CDR3, as DNA: TGTGCCAGCAGCGGGACTAGCGGTTACTCCTACAATGAGCAGTTCTTC. Its protein is CASSGTSGYSYNEQFF. Full variable domain (outside the CDR3, taken from reference TRBV9 and TRBJ2-1): DSGVTQTPKHLITATGQRVTLRCSPRSGDLSVYWYQQSLDQGLQFLIQYYNGEERAKGNILERFSAQQFPDLHSELNLSSLELGDSALYFCASSGTSGYSYNEQFFGPGTRLTVL.

The CDR3 loop is CASSGTSGRAYEQYF. For the CDR3, the DNA is TGTGCCAGCAGTGGGACTAGCGGGAGGGCCTACGAGCAGTACTTC. The chain combines TRBV27 with TRBJ2-7, with TRBD2 identical over 16 bases. The V and J ends lost 5 bases and 2 bases, in that order; junction bases with no gene match: 0. CDR1 and CDR2 (germline): MNHEY, SMNVEV (reference sequence). The CDR3 totals 15 residues.

This sequence joins TRBV6-1 and TRBJ1-3, with D uncertain. Trimming shortened V by 2 bases and J by 7 bases, and 6 bases separated the two germline ends. Germline values: CDR1 MNHNS, CDR2 SASEGT. The CDR3 is made up of 12 amino acids. DNA of the CDR3: TGTGCCAGCAGTGAAATATTGAACACCATATATTTT. Translating it yields CASSEILNTIYF.

The chain couples TRBV2 to TRBJ2-4, with 10 bases that match TRBD2. CDR3 size: 16 residues. J gave up 3 bases and V 8 bases, and 10 bases lay outside the gene matches. Germline CDR1 is SNHLY and CDR2 is FYNNEI. In DNA, the CDR3 is TGTGCCAGCCGAATGGGACTAGCGTATAGCAAAAACATTCAGTACTTC. Translation gives CASRMGLAYSKNIQYF.

The chain couples TRBV28 to TRBJ1-3, with unresolved D. Germline CDR1 MDHEN, CDR2 SYDVKM. The CDR3 has 15 amino acids. Trimming pared 6 bases from V and 4 bases from J, leaving 16 bases between. The CDR3 region has the DNA TGTGCCAGCAGCCCAGGTCGAGGCGCCGGAAACACCATATATTTT. Translation gives CASSPGRGAGNTIYF.

The chain links TRBV7-6 to TRBJ2-1, with D maybe TRBD2 (6 bases). Trimming left V 4 bases short and J 9 bases short, with 13 bases between. The CDR3 is made up of 13 amino acids. The germline CDR1 and CDR2 sequences are SGHVS and FNYEAQ. CDR3 loop: CASSSAKEGEQFF. The CDR3 coding sequence is TGTGCCAGCAGCTCGGCGAAGGAGGGTGAGCAGTTCTTC.

This clone has only one observation. The chain has TRBV27 and TRBJ2-1; TRBD1 matches at 10 bases. V was pared by 6 bases and J by 7 bases, with 9 bases of the junction left unmatched. The CDR3 has 15 residues. Germline V CDR1 and CDR2: MNHEY, SMNVEV (reference sequence). CDR3 protein: CASRDDRGQRNEQFF. In DNA form, the CDR3 reads TGTGCCAGCAGAGACGACAGGGGGCAGAGGAATGAGCAGTTCTTC.